This T cell receptor (beta chain) was captured by sequencing in a study of blood T cell repertoires in COVID-19 (TCRdb year 2020). In the study overall: The collaborator samples originated in the United States, Italy and Spain and spanned the acute and convalescent phases of COVID-19. Where available, HLA class I and class II types were taken from metadata supplied by the sample provider and were not determined by assay-based typing. The samples were drawn from two sources: the first 160 participants of the ongoing ImmuneRACE study, and 1,200 or so subjects contributed by 6 global collaborators. The repertoires were made available in a free public database intended to serve as a resource for research on the immune response to SARS-CoV-2. Sample metadata almost always included a de-identified subject ID, COVID-19 status, age in years and sex. The prospective study material was composed of cDNA or gDNA derived from T cells, B-cell-depleted T cells, or PBMCs. The dataset comprised deeply sampled blood TCRbeta repertoires from subjects exposed to, actively infected with, or recovered from COVID-19. On the study overall, not on this receptor specifically: The amount of clinical and demographic metadata varied by source and participant and was provided uncurated.

Taken from cysteine to phenylalanine, the CDR3 has 15 residues. Only the CDR3 DNA stays, 45 bases, in frame from base 1. Based on the germline V gene, the CDR1 and CDR2 sequences are KGHDR and SFDVKD. The V end loses 7 bases and the J end loses 1 base, and a stretch of 12 bases separates them. As for this clone: This clone's antigen is unknown. No per-base quality is available; no much larger clone lies one base away.

TCRbeta CDR3 regions were amplified from genomic DNA using the immunoSEQ Assay, a bias-controlled multiplex PCR. The original pipeline was this. The number of nucleated cells in each sample was estimated by amplification of reference gene primers within the assay. Sequence reads were collapsed and filtered to measure the absolute abundance of every unique TCRbeta CDR3 rearrangement. For each sample, productive Simpson clonality was calculated as the square root of Simpson's diversity index across productive rearrangements. What TCRdb holds here is the immuneACCESS table cut down to in-frame rearrangements. Part of the clones is not present; checked against another copy, under half of the missing clones reflect an unresolved V gene, and the others are unexplained. V and J calls and clone size are as listed in that table; D and trimming were resolved from the DNA. The sample table shows some 190,000 clones, and around 84% are seen once. Clones ranked in the top ten supply around 19% of the sample.

Collaborating institutions collected whole blood in K2EDTA tubes following their own protocols. For TCRbeta analysis, collaborator samples were shipped as frozen whole blood, as isolated PBMCs, or as DNA extracted from either sample type. Material for sequencing was peripheral blood. The clonotype comes from a human donor in a cohort sampled during active COVID-19. The V and J genes are TRBV24-1 and TRBJ2-2, and the D gene may be TRBD1, 6 bases matching. CDR3 region: CATRPSGQNTGELFF. The DNA reads TGTGCCACCAGACCCTCGGGACAGAACACCGGGGAGCTGTTTTTT.